This is a list of T cell receptor beta chains from one sample in a study of vaccination effects on CD4 cells after COVID-19. These receptors are not linked to any known antigen. Measured with immunoSEQ multiplex PCR; TCRdb has only the in-frame clones, and not every one. The repertoire consists of 47,000 or so clones, with 55% to 75% occurring once and the leading ten covering about 7%. Material: CD4+ T cells from PBMCs cultured without peptide, obtained after COVID-19 vaccination. These TCRs come from a human donor who received a COVID-19 vaccine. Both conserved end residues are part of each CDR3. A D gene is named only where the DNA matches it firmly. Clone size appears in some rows only: once, few, many, or a class for an expanded clone.

size	V	D	J	CDR3	DNA
NA	TRBV5-1	NA	TRBJ2-1	CASSFSSDNNEQFF	TGCGCCAGCAGCTTTTCATCAGATAACAATGAGCAGTTCTTC
NA	TRBV12-3/TRBV12-4	NA	TRBJ1-1	CASSKQGRAFF	TGTGCCAGCAGCAAACAGGGTCGGGCTTTCTTT
NA	TRBV10-3	NA	TRBJ1-1	CAISGGNEAFF	TGTGCCATCAGTGGGGGAAATGAAGCTTTCTTT
NA	TRBV3-1/TRBV3-2	NA	TRBJ2-7	CASSVSYEQYF	TGTGCCAGCAGCGTAAGCTACGAGCAGTACTTC
NA	TRBV12-3/TRBV12-4	NA	TRBJ1-2	CASNTGPGYGYTF	TGTGCCAGCAACACGGGACCGGGCTATGGCTACACCTTC
NA	TRBV18	TRBD2	TRBJ2-5	CASSPLAGGQETQYF	TGTGCCAGCTCACCACTAGCGGGGGGTCAAGAGACCCAGTACTTC
few	TRBV27	NA	TRBJ2-7	CASSLFDARGTYEQYF	TGTGCCAGCAGTTTATTTGACGCTCGGGGAACCTACGAGCAGTACTTC
once	TRBV29-1	TRBD2	TRBJ2-1	CSVRGRAYNEQFF	TGCAGCGTTCGCGGGAGGGCCTACAATGAGCAGTTCTTC
NA	TRBV18	TRBD1	TRBJ1-2	CASSPSTTGAFYTF	TGTGCCAGCTCACCCTCAACCACAGGGGCCTTCTACACCTTC
NA	TRBV4-1	TRBD1	TRBJ2-7	CASSQGRSTDREIFLMHEQYF	TGCGCCAGCAGCCAAGGTAGATCGACCGACAGGGAAATTTTCCTTATGCACGAGCAGTACTTC
NA	TRBV7-2	NA	TRBJ2-1	CASSSGTANNEQFF	TGTGCCAGCAGCTCCGGGACTGCCAACAATGAGCAGTTCTTC
NA	TRBV19	NA	TRBJ1-3	CASSLVGNTIYF	TGTGCCAGTAGTCTCGTTGGAAACACCATATATTTT
NA	TRBV12-1	NA	TRBJ2-2	CASSGGKNTGELFF	TGTGCCAGCAGTGGAGGAAAGAACACCGGGGAGCTGTTTTTT
NA	TRBV5-1	NA	TRBJ2-1	CASSLEGGMGEQFF	TGCGCCAGCAGCTTGGAGGGCGGGATGGGTGAGCAGTTCTTC
few	TRBV5-4	TRBD1	TRBJ1-1	CASSIGQGGTEAFF	TGTGCCAGCAGCATAGGACAGGGAGGCACTGAAGCTTTCTTT
NA	TRBV5-1	TRBD1	TRBJ1-5	CASSLTGVSNQPQHF	TGCGCCAGCAGCTTAACAGGGGTTAGCAATCAGCCCCAGCATTTT
NA	TRBV6-5	NA	TRBJ1-2	CASIGPGNHGYTF	TGTGCCAGCATCGGGCCAGGGAACCATGGCTACACCTTC
NA	TRBV12-3/TRBV12-4	NA	TRBJ1-5	CASSFREQPQHF	TGTGCCAGCAGTTTCAGGGAACAGCCCCAGCATTTT
NA	TRBV15	NA	TRBJ2-7	CATSRVLQGISYEQYF	TGTGCCACCAGCAGAGTTCTACAGGGAATCTCCTACGAGCAGTACTTC
NA	TRBV4-1	NA	TRBJ2-7	CASSQYERVSSYEQYF	TGCGCCAGCAGCCAATACGAGCGGGTTAGCTCCTACGAGCAGTACTTC
once	TRBV6-5	TRBD1	TRBJ1-4	CASTGTGVEKLFF	TGTGCCAGCACCGGGACAGGGGTTGAAAAACTGTTTTTT
NA	TRBV6-2/TRBV6-3	TRBD1	TRBJ2-7	CASSLPWGQGGEQYF	TGTGCCAGCAGCCTACCGTGGGGACAGGGAGGCGAGCAGTACTTC
NA	TRBV5-4	TRBD1	TRBJ2-2	CASSAPGTGSNTGELFF	TGTGCCAGCAGCGCACCCGGGACAGGGTCGAACACCGGGGAGCTGTTTTTT
NA	TRBV10-3	NA	TRBJ2-7	CAITGSSYEQYF	TGTGCCATCACCGGGTCTAGTTACGAGCAGTACTTC
NA	TRBV6-1	NA	TRBJ2-3	CASSEWREAWEYF	TGTGCCAGCAGTGAATGGCGCGAAGCCTGGGAGTATTTT
NA	TRBV28	NA	TRBJ1-1	CASRLSGTEAFF	TGTGCCAGCAGGTTGAGCGGCACTGAAGCTTTCTTT
NA	TRBV28	TRBD1	TRBJ1-3	CAGRTGGTGNTIYF	TGTGCCGGAAGAACAGGGGGCACTGGAAACACCATATATTTT
medium-sized	TRBV5-4	NA	TRBJ1-2	CASSTGSVTSGVGYTF	TGTGCCAGCAGCACTGGTAGCGTGACTTCGGGGGTGGGCTACACCTTC
NA	TRBV3-1/TRBV3-2	NA	TRBJ2-6	CASSQESGANVLTF	TGTGCCAGCAGCCAAGAGTCTGGGGCCAACGTCCTGACTTTC
few	TRBV30	NA	TRBJ2-2	CAWSGDWEHTGELFF	TGTGCCTGGAGTGGGGACTGGGAGCACACCGGGGAGCTGTTTTTT
NA	TRBV2	TRBD1	TRBJ2-5	CASSSQGEETQYF	TGTGCCAGCAGTTCACAGGGGGAAGAGACCCAGTACTTC
NA	TRBV4-2	TRBD2	TRBJ2-7	CASSQGRHSGRREQYF	TGTGCCAGCAGCCAAGGAAGACATAGCGGGAGACGTGAGCAGTACTTC
NA	TRBV2	NA	TRBJ1-1	CASSVDRPMGAEAFF	TGTGCCAGCAGCGTTGACAGGCCTATGGGGGCTGAAGCTTTCTTT
NA	TRBV7-6	TRBD1	TRBJ2-7	CASSLGPGTGTYEQYF	TGTGCCAGCAGCTTAGGCCCCGGGACAGGGACCTACGAGCAGTACTTC
NA	TRBV10-3	NA	TRBJ2-7	CAISEFEGPSYEQYF	TGTGCCATCAGTGAGTTCGAGGGGCCTTCCTACGAGCAGTACTTC
NA	TRBV6-5	NA	TRBJ2-7	CASSLRTASSEQYF	TGTGCCAGCAGTCTCCGGACGGCGTCCAGCGAGCAGTACTTC
NA	TRBV5-6	NA	TRBJ2-1	CASSLYDNEQFF	TGTGCCAGCAGCTTGTATGACAATGAGCAGTTCTTC
few	TRBV7-9	NA	TRBJ2-1	CASSLVLDGEQFF	TGTGCCAGCAGCTTAGTTCTAGATGGGGAGCAGTTCTTC
NA	TRBV2	NA	TRBJ2-7	CASSAGAPSYEQYF	TGTGCCAGCAGCGCCGGGGCACCCTCCTACGAGCAGTACTTC
once	TRBV19	TRBD1	TRBJ2-7	CASSKRTGGYEQYF	TGTGCCAGTAGTAAAAGGACAGGGGGCTACGAGCAGTACTTC
NA	TRBV19	NA	TRBJ2-2	CASSIQPGRTGELFF	TGTGCCAGTAGTATCCAACCCGGCCGAACCGGGGAGCTGTTTTTT
NA	TRBV6-6	NA	TRBJ2-1	CASSPRRDYNEQFF	TGTGCCAGCAGCCCCAGACGGGACTACAATGAGCAGTTCTTC
NA	TRBV5-1	TRBD2	TRBJ2-5	CASSSLAGGQETQYF	TGCGCCAGCAGCTCACTAGCGGGGGGGCAAGAGACCCAGTACTTC
NA	TRBV3-1/TRBV3-2	NA	TRBJ2-1	CASSQEGGRSPSYNEQFF	TGTGCCAGCAGCCAAGAAGGTGGGCGGAGTCCCTCCTACAATGAGCAGTTCTTC